Each of the 32 T cell receptor beta chains below was sequenced from the same sample in a study of T cells after yellow fever vaccination. TCRdb re-derived calls from the 5' RACE reads in MiXCR, one entry per CDR3 protein. The repertoire consists of roughly 260,000 distinct CDR3 sequences, with roughly 13% occurring once and the leading ten covering about 0.51%. This sample comprised CD4+ T cells sorted from PBMCs, obtained 45 days after the yellow fever booster vaccination. The receptors derive from a man aged 25-40 years who received the YFV17D yellow fever vaccine.

This clonotype was found a few times. This chain connects TRBV10-1 to TRBJ1-1, with no clear D. The CDR3 is 13 residues long. Trimming left V 0 bases short and J 6 bases short, with 8 bases between. Germline assignment: CDR1 WNHNN and CDR2 SYGVQD (reference sequence). CDR3 nucleotides: TGCGCCAGCAGTGAGTCCCGACGGTCTGAAGCTTTCTTT. Amino acid sequence: CASSESRRSEAFF.

The chain carries TRBV29-1 and TRBJ2-1, with TRBD1 matching over 11 bases. Trimming at V came to 7 bases and at J to 5 bases, leaving 4 bases not matched to a gene. Germline V gene data show CDR1 as SQVTM and CDR2 as ANQGSEA. This CDR3 spans 13 amino acids. CDR3 DNA: TGCAGCGGTGGACAGGGGGCTCACAATGAGCAGTTCTTC. Translating gives CSGGQGAHNEQFF.

The chain couples TRBV5-1 to TRBJ2-7; 7 bases are shared with TRBD1. J lost 6 bases, V lost 2 bases, and 5 bases had no gene match. The CDR3 covers 13 residues. Germline CDR1 is SGHRS and CDR2 is YFSETQ. CDR3 in DNA: TGCGCCAGCAGCTTAGGGGGCCTCGGCGAGCAGTACTTC. Its translation is CASSLGGLGEQYF. The complete variable domain, with remaining parts taken from reference TRBV5-1 and TRBJ2-7, reads KAGVTQTPRYLIKTRGQQVTLSCSPISGHRSVSWYQQTPGQGLQFLFEYFSETQRNKGNFPGRFSGRQFSNSRSEMNVSTLELGDSALYLCASSLGGLGEQYFGPGTRLTVT.

This clonotype was recorded once. The chain is built from TRBV7-2 and TRBJ2-5; perhaps D is TRBD1 or TRBD2 (6 bases each). Germline-derived CDR1 and CDR2 are SGHTA and FQGNSA. V gave up 2 bases and J gave up 8 bases, with 18 bases separating them. The CDR3 has 15 residues. CDR3 DNA sequence: TGTGCCAGCAGCTTACAGAGGCAAGGGGGAGGAACCCAGTACTTC. Its protein product is CASSLQRQGGGTQYF.

The rearrangement joins TRBV12-3 or TRBV12-4 to TRBJ2-2, with D perhaps matching TRBD1 (6 bases). This CDR3 is built from 13 residues. The V gene lost 6 bases and the J gene lost 6 bases, with 11 bases spanning the gap. As DNA, the CDR3 is TGTGCCAGCAGCCCAGGGGCCCCCGGGGAGCTGTTTTTT. This codes for CASSPGAPGELFF.

This clonotype occurred many times. The rearrangement uses TRBV11-2 and TRBJ2-5; D remains unclear. This CDR3 region has 14 residues. Germline V gene sequence: CDR1 SGHAT, CDR2 FQNNGV. Deletions cut 3 bases from V and 4 bases from J, with 12 bases between. The CDR3 DNA reads as TGTGCCAGCAGCTTTTCAAGGCGGACAGAGACCCAGTACTTC. The encoded protein is CASSFSRRTETQYF.

In DNA, the CDR3 is TGTGCCAGCAAGAAAAGTGGACAGAGCACAGATACGCAGTATTTT. Residues: CASKKSGQSTDTQYF. The chain carries TRBV9 and TRBJ2-3; possible D gene TRBD1, 6 bases. The germline gives CDR1 SGDLS, CDR2 YYNGEE. The CDR3 extends over 15 amino acids. Trimming removed 6 bases from V and 0 bases from J, with 14 bases in between.

This clonotype appeared once. The chain couples TRBV7-9 to TRBJ1-1; D is possibly TRBD1 (5 bases). V was shortened by 2 bases and J by 6 bases, with 16 bases between the two germline ends. The CDR3 is 15 amino acids. Looked up from germline, CDR1 is SEHNR and CDR2 is FQNEAQ (reference sequence). CDR3 sequence: CASSLPRGMGPEAFF. DNA for the CDR3: TGTGCCAGCAGCTTACCTAGGGGAATGGGTCCTGAAGCTTTCTTT.

This clonotype was seen only a few times. The V and J genes are TRBV6-1 and TRBJ2-3; 7 bases are shared with TRBD1. Germline values: CDR1 MNHNS, CDR2 SASEGT. The CDR3 covers 13 residues. Trimming took 6 bases from V and 5 from J; bases not matched to a gene: 5. Here the CDR3 reads CASRLQGVDTQYF. In DNA, the CDR3 is TGTGCCAGCAGACTTCAGGGGGTAGATACGCAGTATTTT.

This clonotype has a handful of counts. The chain is built from TRBV7-2 and TRBJ2-7, with TRBD1 matching over 7 bases. V gave up 3 bases and J gave up 1 base; unmatched junction bases: 3. Germline CDR1 is SGHTA and CDR2 is FQGNSA. The CDR3 spans 14 residues. CDR3 DNA: TGTGCCAGCAGCTTGACACAGGGGTCCTACGAGCAGTACTTC. Protein: CASSLTQGSYEQYF.

The rearrangement joins TRBV24-1 to TRBJ2-2, with TRBD2 matching over 10 bases. The CDR3 is made up of 14 amino acids. Germline CDR1 KGHDR, CDR2 SFDVKD. Trimming at V came to 4 bases and at J to 10 bases, leaving 5 bases not matched to a gene. This CDR3 reads CATSEYTSGAELFF. As DNA, the CDR3 is TGTGCCACCAGTGAATACACTAGCGGGGCGGAGCTGTTTTTT.

The sample holds a few counts of this clonotype. The chain carries TRBV20-1 and TRBJ2-3; a weak D match, TRBD1 (7 bases). The CDR3 is made up of 15 amino acids. Germline CDR1 is DFQATT and CDR2 is SNEGSKA (reference sequence). Trimming removed 8 bases at V and 0 bases at J, with 18 bases between. CDR3 residues: CSSGGGEASTDTQYF. CDR3 bases: TGCAGTTCAGGGGGTGGGGAGGCTAGCACAGATACGCAGTATTTT.

In its sample, this clonotype was seen a few times. The rearrangement joins TRBV6-2 or TRBV6-3 to TRBJ2-5, with a possible D match to TRBD2 (6 bases). V was clipped by 5 bases and J by 2 bases, with 9 bases between them. This CDR3 has 13 amino acids. Germline CDR1 MNHEY, CDR2 SVGEGT. DNA of the CDR3: TGTGCCAGCAGTGGACTATGGCAAGAGACCCAGTACTTC. It encodes CASSGLWQETQYF.

This clonotype was seen more than once but under ten times. The chain recombines TRBV20-1 with TRBJ2-1; 7 bases fit TRBD2. V gave up 5 bases and J gave up 0 bases; unmatched junction bases: 10. CDR3 length equals 16 residues. Germline lookup yields CDR1 DFQATT and CDR2 SNEGSKA (reference sequence). The DNA for the CDR3 is TGCAGTGCTTTACCCTTGGCGGGAGACTCCTACAATGAGCAGTTCTTC. This sequence encodes CSALPLAGDSYNEQFF.

In its sample, this clonotype was seen a few times. As DNA, the CDR3 is TGTGCCAGCTCGCCCGGGACAGAAGAGACCCAGTACTTC. Its translation: CASSPGTEETQYF. The chain combines TRBV18 with TRBJ2-5; 7 bases match TRBD1. V gave up 6 bases and J gave up 3 bases; unmatched junction bases: 4. The CDR3 runs 13 residues. Germline-derived CDR1 and CDR2 are KGHSH and LQKENI.

This clonotype has just a few counts. The chain recombines TRBV5-1 with TRBJ2-3; a possible D gene is TRBD2 (6 bases). V was trimmed by 4 bases and J by 2 bases, leaving 14 bases between them. CDR1 is SGHRS, CDR2 YFSETQ, per germline. CDR3 length: 15 amino acids. Here the CDR3 DNA reads TGCGCCAGCAGCGGTTCGGGAGATGACACAGATACGCAGTATTTT. Amino acid sequence: CASSGSGDDTDTQYF.

There are a few counts of this clonotype. V gene TRBV9 combines with J gene TRBJ2-3; 9 bases are shared with TRBD2. V gave up 0 bases and J gave up 7 bases; unmatched junction bases: 6. Germline V gives CDR1 SGDLS, CDR2 YYNGEE. The CDR3 loop spans 15 amino acids. The CDR3 region has the DNA TGTGCCAGCAGCGTAGATGTAGCGGGAGTATATACGCAGTATTTT. It is translated as CASSVDVAGVYTQYF.

The chain carries TRBV10-3 and TRBJ2-7; no definite D call. This CDR3 comprises 14 residues. Trimming shortened V by 3 bases and J by 5 bases, and 14 bases separated the two germline ends. CDR1 ENHRY and CDR2 SYGVKD come from the germline V gene. CDR3 sequence: CAISELGTSDEQYF. Here the CDR3 DNA reads TGTGCCATCAGTGAACTCGGAACGAGTGACGAGCAGTACTTC.

The CDR3 reads CSSQMVAGVFGSTQYF. Written as DNA, the CDR3 is TGCAGTTCACAGATGGTAGCGGGAGTTTTCGGTTCTACGCAGTATTTT. The rearrangement uses TRBV20-1 and TRBJ2-3, with 9 bases matching TRBD2. J was trimmed by 8 bases and V by 8 bases; bases with no gene match: 20. Germline V gives CDR1 DFQATT, CDR2 SNEGSKA (reference sequence). The CDR3 covers 16 residues.

Ten or more counts support this clonotype. V usage is TRBV7-2 and J usage is TRBJ2-1; 9 bases line up with TRBD2. Germline CDR1 SGHTA, CDR2 FQGNSA. This CDR3 comprises 17 residues. V lost 1 base, J lost 0 bases, and 4 bases stayed unmatched. The CDR3 coding sequence is TGTGCCAGCAGCTTAGTAGCTAGCGGGACCTCCTACAATGAGCAGTTCTTC. The encoded protein is CASSLVASGTSYNEQFF.

V gene TRBV27 combines with J gene TRBJ2-5, with D perhaps assigned TRBD1 or TRBD2 (5 bases each). The germline CDR1 and CDR2 sequences are MNHEY and SMNVEV (reference sequence). This CDR3 comprises 13 residues. Deletions cut 5 bases from V and 5 bases from J, with 12 bases between. The CDR3 DNA follows: TGTGCCAGCAGTAACCGGGACGGGGAGACCCAGTACTTC. This codes for CASSNRDGETQYF.

This clonotype was observed a few times. The CDR3 coding sequence is TGTGCCAGCAGTTTGATGAGTGAGCAGTACTTC. Residues: CASSLMSEQYF. The chain couples TRBV12-3 or TRBV12-4 to TRBJ2-7; D unclear. The CDR3 has 11 amino acids. The V gene lost 3 bases and the J gene lost 7 bases, with 7 bases spanning the gap.

The chain joins TRBV7-9 to TRBJ2-7, with D perhaps TRBD1 or TRBD2 (5 bases each). Germline CDR1 is SEHNR and CDR2 is FQNEAQ (reference sequence). V shed 0 bases and J shed 5 bases, with 17 bases lying between them. This CDR3 has 16 amino acids. DNA of the CDR3: TGTGCCAGCAGCTTAGCGAAGAGCCGAGGGGTCGACGAGCAGTACTTC. Protein: CASSLAKSRGVDEQYF. The variable domain in full, with the rest retrieved from reference TRBV7-9 and TRBJ2-7, is DTGVSQNPRHKITKRGQNVTFRCDPISEHNRLYWYRQTLGQGPEFLTYFQNEAQLEKSRLLSDRFSAERPKGSFSTLEIQRTEQGDSAMYLCASSLAKSRGVDEQYFGPGTRLTVT.

This clonotype appeared a few times. The chain carries TRBV4-3 and TRBJ2-1, with 13 positions matching TRBD2. This CDR3 is 18 amino acids long. Germline V gives CDR1 LGHNA, CDR2 YSLEER. Trimming removed 0 bases from V and 4 bases from J; junction bases left unmatched: 6. CDR3 nucleotides: TGCGCCAGCAGCCAAGACAGAGGGACTAGCGGGAATTACAATGAGCAGTTCTTC. Its translation: CASSQDRGTSGNYNEQFF.

This chain links TRBV14 with TRBJ2-7; D tentatively fits TRBD1 or TRBD2 (5 bases each). Trimming stripped 4 bases from V and 3 bases from J, with 16 bases between. The CDR3 totals 15 residues. The germline V gene encodes CDR1 SGHDN and CDR2 FVKESK. The CDR3 nucleotides are TGTGCCAGCAGCCGGGACCTAGTGTTATTCTACGAGCAGTACTTC. Its translation is CASSRDLVLFYEQYF.

This clonotype was observed a handful of times. The chain has TRBV30 and TRBJ2-1; no definite D call. The CDR3 runs to 11 residues. Trimming stripped 3 bases from V and 7 bases from J, with 7 bases between. The germline CDR1 and CDR2 sequences are GTSNPN and SVGIG (reference sequence). CDR3 protein: CAWSGRNEQFF. The DNA of the CDR3 is TGTGCCTGGAGCGGTCGGAATGAGCAGTTCTTC.

A few counts support this clonotype. V and J are TRBV7-2 and TRBJ2-7; 8 bases are shared with TRBD2. CDR1 is SGHTA, CDR2 FQGNSA, per germline. This CDR3 is 15 amino acids long. With 0 bases clipped from V and 3 bases from J, the junction kept 4 bases outside the gene matches. CDR3 region: CASSLAVTSGYEQYF. The CDR3 DNA is TGTGCCAGCAGCTTAGCGGTCACTAGCGGCTACGAGCAGTACTTC.

This clonotype was detected a few times. The chain is built from TRBV7-2 and TRBJ2-1; D possibly matches TRBD1 or TRBD2 (5 bases each). With 6 bases removed from V and 6 bases from J, the gap between germline ends came to 18 bases. The CDR3 has 15 amino acids. Germline CDR1 SGHTA, CDR2 FQGNSA. The CDR3 DNA is TGTGCCAGCAGTCCCGGGGCAGGACACGGCAATGAGCAGTTCTTC. Its translation: CASSPGAGHGNEQFF.

Only a few counts were recorded for this clonotype. The V and J genes are TRBV5-1 and TRBJ2-7; D could derive from TRBD1 or TRBD2 (5 bases each). With 2 bases removed from V and 6 bases from J, the gap between germline ends came to 12 bases. Germline CDR1 SGHRS, CDR2 YFSETQ. The CDR3 extends over 13 amino acids. The CDR3 DNA is TGCGCCAGCAGCTTCGGGACGGTCCTCGAGCAGTACTTC. Amino acids: CASSFGTVLEQYF.

This clonotype has just a few counts. The chain links TRBV20-1 to TRBJ2-5; D may match TRBD1 or TRBD2 (5 bases each). This CDR3 spans 12 amino acids. V lost 3 bases to trimming and J lost 1 base, with 6 bases between them. The germline gives CDR1 DFQATT, CDR2 SNEGSKA (reference sequence). CDR3 sequence: CSASGAQETQYF. For the CDR3, the DNA is TGCAGTGCTAGCGGGGCCCAAGAGACCCAGTACTTC.

In its sample, this clonotype was seen a few times. The chain is built from TRBV12-3 or TRBV12-4 and TRBJ1-3; a possible D gene is TRBD1 (6 bases). The CDR3 totals 14 residues. Trimming pared 5 bases from V and 0 bases from J, leaving 8 bases between. As DNA, the CDR3 is TGTGCCAGCAGTATAGGGGGCTCTGGAAACACCATATATTTT. Translated, it gives CASSIGGSGNTIYF.

This rearrangement joins TRBV10-3 to TRBJ2-3; 8 bases fit TRBD2. Germline V gene sequence: CDR1 ENHRY, CDR2 SYGVKD. This CDR3 is 14 amino acids long. V shed 6 bases, J shed 1 base, and the junction held 3 bases outside the gene matches. In DNA, the CDR3 is TGTGCCATCAGCGAGACTAGCGGCACAGATACGCAGTATTTT. It is translated as CAISETSGTDTQYF.